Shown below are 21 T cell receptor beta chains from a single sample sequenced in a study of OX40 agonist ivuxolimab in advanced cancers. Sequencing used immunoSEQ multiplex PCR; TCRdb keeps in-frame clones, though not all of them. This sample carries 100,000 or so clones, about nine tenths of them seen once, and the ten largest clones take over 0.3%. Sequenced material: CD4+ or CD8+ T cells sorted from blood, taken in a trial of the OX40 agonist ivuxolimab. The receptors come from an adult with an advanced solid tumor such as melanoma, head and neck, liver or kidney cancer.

CDR3 region: CASTLPGGLNTGELFF. The CDR3 nucleotides read TGTGCTAGTACCCTTCCTGGAGGGTTGAACACCGGGGAGCTGTTTTTT. The J gene is TRBJ2-2, the V gene TRBV12-5, with D possibly matching TRBD2 (6 bases). V lost 8 bases and J lost 1, with 17 bases in between. There are 16 residues in the CDR3. CDR1 and CDR2 (germline): LGHNT, FRNRAP.

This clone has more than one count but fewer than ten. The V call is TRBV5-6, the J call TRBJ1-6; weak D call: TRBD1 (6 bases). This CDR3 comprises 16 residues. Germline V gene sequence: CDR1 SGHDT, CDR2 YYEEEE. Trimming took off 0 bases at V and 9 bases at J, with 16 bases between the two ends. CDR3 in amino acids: CASSLVGGRGSSPLHF. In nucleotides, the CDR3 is TGTGCCAGCAGCTTGGTCGGGGGCCGGGGAAGTTCACCCCTCCACTTT.

CDR3 bases: TGTGCCAGCAGCCAGGACCGGGACGGGCCCTACGAGCAGTACTTC. It specifies CASSQDRDGPYEQYF. The chain links TRBV6-1 to TRBJ2-7, with D perhaps TRBD1 or TRBD2 (5 bases each). The CDR3 is made up of 15 amino acids. Germline V lookup: CDR1 MNHNS, CDR2 SASEGT. The ends were cut back, 6 bases at V and 2 bases at J, with 17 bases in the middle.

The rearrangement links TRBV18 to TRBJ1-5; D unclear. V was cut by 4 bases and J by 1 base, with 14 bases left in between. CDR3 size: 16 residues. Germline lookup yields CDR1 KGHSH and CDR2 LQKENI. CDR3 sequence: CASSRSAQESNQPQHF. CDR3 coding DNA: TGTGCCAGCTCACGCAGCGCCCAGGAGAGCAATCAGCCCCAGCATTTT. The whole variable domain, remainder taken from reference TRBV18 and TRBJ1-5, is NAGVMQNPRHLVRRRGQEARLRCSPMKGHSHVYWYRQLPEEGLKFMVYLQKENIIDESGMPKERFSAEFPKEGPSILRIQQVVRGDSAAYFCASSRSAQESNQPQHFGDGTRLSIL.

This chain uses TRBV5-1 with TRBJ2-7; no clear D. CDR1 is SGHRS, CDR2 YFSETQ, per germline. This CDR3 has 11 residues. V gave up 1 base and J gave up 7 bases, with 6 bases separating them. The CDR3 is CASSLIGEQYF. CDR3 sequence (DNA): TGCGCCAGCAGCTTGATTGGTGAGCAGTACTTC.

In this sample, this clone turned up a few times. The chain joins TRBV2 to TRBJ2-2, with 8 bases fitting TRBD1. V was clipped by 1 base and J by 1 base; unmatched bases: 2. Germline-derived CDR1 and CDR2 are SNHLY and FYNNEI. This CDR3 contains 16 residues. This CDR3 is CASSEGGTGNTGELFF. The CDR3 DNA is TGTGCCAGCAGTGAAGGTGGGACAGGGAACACCGGGGAGCTGTTTTTT.

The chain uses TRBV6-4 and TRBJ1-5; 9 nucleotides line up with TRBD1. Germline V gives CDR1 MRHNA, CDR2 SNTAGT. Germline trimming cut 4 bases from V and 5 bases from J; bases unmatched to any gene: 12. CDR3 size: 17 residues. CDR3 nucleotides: TGTGCCAGCAGTGGTCTCTTGGGACAGGGTATCGATCAGCCCCAGCATTTT. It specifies CASSGLLGQGIDQPQHF.

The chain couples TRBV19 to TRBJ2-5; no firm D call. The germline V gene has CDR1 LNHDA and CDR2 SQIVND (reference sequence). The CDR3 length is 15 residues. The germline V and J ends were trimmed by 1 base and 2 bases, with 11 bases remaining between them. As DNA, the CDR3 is TGTGCCAGTAGTATAGGGGCAGGTCCTCAAGAGACCCAGTACTTC. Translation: CASSIGAGPQETQYF.

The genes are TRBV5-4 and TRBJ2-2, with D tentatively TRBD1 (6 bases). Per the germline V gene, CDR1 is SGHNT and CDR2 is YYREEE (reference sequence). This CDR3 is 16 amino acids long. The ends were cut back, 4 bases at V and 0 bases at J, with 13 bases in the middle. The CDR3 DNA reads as TGTGCCAGCAGCGCTTTTTGGACAGCGAACACCGGGGAGCTGTTTTTT. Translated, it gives CASSAFWTANTGELFF.

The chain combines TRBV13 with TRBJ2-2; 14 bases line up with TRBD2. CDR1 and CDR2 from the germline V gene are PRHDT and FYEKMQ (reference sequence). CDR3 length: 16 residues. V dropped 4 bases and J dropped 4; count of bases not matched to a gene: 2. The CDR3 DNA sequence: TGTGCCAGCAGCTCGGGACTAGCGGGGGTCACCGGGGAGCTGTTTTTT. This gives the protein CASSSGLAGVTGELFF.

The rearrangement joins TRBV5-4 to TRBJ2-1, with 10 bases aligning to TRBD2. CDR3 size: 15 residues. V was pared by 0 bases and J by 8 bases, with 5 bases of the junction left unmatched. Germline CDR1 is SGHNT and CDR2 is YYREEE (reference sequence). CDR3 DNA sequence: TGTGCCAGCAGCTTGGGGCTAGCGGGGGTCTATGAGCAGTTCTTC. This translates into CASSLGLAGVYEQFF.

The CDR3 spells CASSSEAGAYYEQYF. The CDR3 DNA reads as TGTGCCAGCAGCTCCGAGGCGGGGGCCTACTACGAGCAGTACTTC. The J gene is TRBJ2-7, the V gene TRBV7-2; TRBD2 might be the D (7 bases). CDR1 is SGHTA and CDR2 is FQGNSA in the germline V gene. This CDR3 contains 15 residues. V gave up 4 bases and J gave up 3 bases, with 16 bases separating them. The full variable domain, rest sourced from reference TRBV7-2 and TRBJ2-7, is GAGVSQSPSNKVTEKGKDVELRCDPISGHTALYWYRQSLGQGLEFLIYFQGNSAPDKSGLPSDRFSAERTGGSVSTLTIQRTQQEDSAVYLCASSSEAGAYYEQYFGPGTRLTVT.

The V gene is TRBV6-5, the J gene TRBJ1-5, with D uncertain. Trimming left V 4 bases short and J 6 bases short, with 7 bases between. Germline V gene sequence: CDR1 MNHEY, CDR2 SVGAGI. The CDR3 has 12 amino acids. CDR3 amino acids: CASSFMPQPQHF. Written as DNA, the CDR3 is TGTGCCAGCAGTTTCATGCCTCAGCCCCAGCATTTT.

CDR3 sequence (DNA): TGTGCCATCAGGGCAGGGGGCGCGGATAATTCACCCCTCCACTTT. Amino acids: CAIRAGGADNSPLHF. This chain uses TRBV10-3 with TRBJ1-6; 8 bases match TRBD1. Per the germline V gene, CDR1 is ENHRY and CDR2 is SYGVKD. Unmatched junction bases numbered 6, after V lost 6 bases and J lost 5 bases. The CDR3 runs to 15 residues.

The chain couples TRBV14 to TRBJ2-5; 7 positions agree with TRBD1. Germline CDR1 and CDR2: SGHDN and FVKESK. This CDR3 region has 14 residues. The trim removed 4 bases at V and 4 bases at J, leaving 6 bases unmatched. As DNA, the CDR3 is TGTGCCAGCAGCCTCCGACAGGGTAGAGAGACCCAGTACTTC. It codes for CASSLRQGRETQYF.

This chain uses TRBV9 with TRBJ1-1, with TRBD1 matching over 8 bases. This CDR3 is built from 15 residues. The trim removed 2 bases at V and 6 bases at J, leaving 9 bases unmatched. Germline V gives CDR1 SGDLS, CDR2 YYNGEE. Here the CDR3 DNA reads TGTGCCAGCAGCGTGGCGGACAGGGTGATGGCTGAAGCTTTCTTT. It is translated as CASSVADRVMAEAFF. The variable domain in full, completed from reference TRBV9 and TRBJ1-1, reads DSGVTQTPKHLITATGQRVTLRCSPRSGDLSVYWYQQSLDQGLQFLIQYYNGEERAKGNILERFSAQQFPDLHSELNLSSLELGDSALYFCASSVADRVMAEAFFGQGTRLTVV.

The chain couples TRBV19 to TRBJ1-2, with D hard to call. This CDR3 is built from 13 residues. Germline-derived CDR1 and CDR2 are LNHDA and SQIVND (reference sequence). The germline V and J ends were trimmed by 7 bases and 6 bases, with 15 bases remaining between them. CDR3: CASKQERTHGYTF. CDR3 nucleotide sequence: TGTGCCAGTAAGCAGGAGAGGACCCATGGCTACACCTTC.

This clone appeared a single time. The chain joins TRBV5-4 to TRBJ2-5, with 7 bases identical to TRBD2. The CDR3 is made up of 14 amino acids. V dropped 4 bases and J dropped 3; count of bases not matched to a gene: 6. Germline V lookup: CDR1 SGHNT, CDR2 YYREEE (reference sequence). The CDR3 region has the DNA TGTGCCAGCAGCCCAGCGGGGCGTGAAGAGACCCAGTACTTC. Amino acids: CASSPAGREETQYF.

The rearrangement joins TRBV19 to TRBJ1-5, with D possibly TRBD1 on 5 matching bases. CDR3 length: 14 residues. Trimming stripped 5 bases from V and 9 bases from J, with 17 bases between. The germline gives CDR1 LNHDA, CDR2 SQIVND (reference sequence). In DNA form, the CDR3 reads TGTGCCAGTAGTGAGGGACGGACGAACCCGCCCCAGCATTTT. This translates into CASSEGRTNPPQHF.

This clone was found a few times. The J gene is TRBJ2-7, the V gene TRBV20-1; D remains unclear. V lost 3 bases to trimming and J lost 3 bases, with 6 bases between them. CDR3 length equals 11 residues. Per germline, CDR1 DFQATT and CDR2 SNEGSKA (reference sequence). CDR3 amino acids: CSASEDYEQYF. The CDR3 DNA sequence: TGCAGTGCTAGCGAGGACTACGAGCAGTACTTC.

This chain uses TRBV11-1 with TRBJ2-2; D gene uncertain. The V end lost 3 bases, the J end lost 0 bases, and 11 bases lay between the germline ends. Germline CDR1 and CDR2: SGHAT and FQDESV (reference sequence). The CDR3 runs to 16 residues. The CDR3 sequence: CASSFSAAANTGELFF. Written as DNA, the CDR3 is TGTGCCAGCAGCTTTTCGGCCGCGGCGAACACCGGGGAGCTGTTTTTT.